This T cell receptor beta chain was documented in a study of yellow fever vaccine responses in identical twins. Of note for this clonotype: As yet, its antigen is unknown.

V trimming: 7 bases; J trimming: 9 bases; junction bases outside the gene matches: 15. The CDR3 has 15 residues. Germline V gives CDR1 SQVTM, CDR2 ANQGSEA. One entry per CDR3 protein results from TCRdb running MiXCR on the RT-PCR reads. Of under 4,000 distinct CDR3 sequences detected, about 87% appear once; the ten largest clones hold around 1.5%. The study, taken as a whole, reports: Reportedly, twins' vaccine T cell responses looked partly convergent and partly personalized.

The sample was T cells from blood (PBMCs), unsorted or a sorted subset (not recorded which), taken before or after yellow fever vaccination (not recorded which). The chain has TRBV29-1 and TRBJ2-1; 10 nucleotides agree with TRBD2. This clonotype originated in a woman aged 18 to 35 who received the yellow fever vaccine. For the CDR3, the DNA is TGCAGCGCCGCCCCTTCTAGCGGGAGTTCCGGTGAGCAGTTCTTC. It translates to CSAAPSSGSSGEQFF.